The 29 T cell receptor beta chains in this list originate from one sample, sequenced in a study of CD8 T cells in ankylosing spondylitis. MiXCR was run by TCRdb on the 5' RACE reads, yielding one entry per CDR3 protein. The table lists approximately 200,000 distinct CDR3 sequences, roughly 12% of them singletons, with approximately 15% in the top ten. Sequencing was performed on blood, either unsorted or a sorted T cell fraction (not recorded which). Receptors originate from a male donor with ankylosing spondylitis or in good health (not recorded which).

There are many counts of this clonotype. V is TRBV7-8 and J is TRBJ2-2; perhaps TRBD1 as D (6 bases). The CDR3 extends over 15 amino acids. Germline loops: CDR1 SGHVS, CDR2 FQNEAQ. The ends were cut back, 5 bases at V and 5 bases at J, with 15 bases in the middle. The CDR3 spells CASSPSGRGTGELFF. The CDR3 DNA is TGTGCCAGCAGCCCGTCTGGCAGGGGTACCGGGGAGCTGTTTTTT. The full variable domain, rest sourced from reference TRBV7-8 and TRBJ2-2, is GAGVSQSPRYKVAKRGQDVALRCDPISGHVSLFWYQQALGQGPEFLTYFQNEAQLDKSGLPSDRFFAERPEGSVSTLKIQRTQQEDSAVYLCASSPSGRGTGELFFGEGSRLTVL.

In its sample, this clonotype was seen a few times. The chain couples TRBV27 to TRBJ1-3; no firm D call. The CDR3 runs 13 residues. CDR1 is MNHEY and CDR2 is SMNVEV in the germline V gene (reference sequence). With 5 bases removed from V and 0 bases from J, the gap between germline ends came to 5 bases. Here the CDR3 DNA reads TGTGCCAGCAGTCGTAACTCTGGAAACACCATATATTTT. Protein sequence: CASSRNSGNTIYF.

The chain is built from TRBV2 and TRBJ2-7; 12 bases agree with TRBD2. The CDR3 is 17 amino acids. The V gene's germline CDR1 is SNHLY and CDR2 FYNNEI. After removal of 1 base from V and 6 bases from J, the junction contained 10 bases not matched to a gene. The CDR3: CASSEVTGLAGGPEQYF. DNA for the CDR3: TGTGCCAGCAGTGAAGTCACGGGCCTAGCGGGAGGGCCCGAGCAGTACTTC.

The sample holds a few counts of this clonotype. The CDR3 coding sequence is TGTGCCAGCAGTGAAGAGAGCGGGAGCTCCTACGAGCAGTACTTC. Amino acids: CASSEESGSSYEQYF. This rearrangement joins TRBV2 to TRBJ2-7; 8 nucleotides align to TRBD2. The junction had 2 bases not matched to a gene; V was cut back by 1 base and J by 0 bases. The CDR3 extends over 15 amino acids. Per germline, CDR1 SNHLY and CDR2 FYNNEI.

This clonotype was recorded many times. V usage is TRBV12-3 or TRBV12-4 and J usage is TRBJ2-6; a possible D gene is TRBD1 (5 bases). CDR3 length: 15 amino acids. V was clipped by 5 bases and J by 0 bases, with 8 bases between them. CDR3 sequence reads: CASSPDSSGANVLTF. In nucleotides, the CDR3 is TGTGCCAGCAGTCCCGACAGCTCTGGGGCCAACGTCCTGACTTTC.

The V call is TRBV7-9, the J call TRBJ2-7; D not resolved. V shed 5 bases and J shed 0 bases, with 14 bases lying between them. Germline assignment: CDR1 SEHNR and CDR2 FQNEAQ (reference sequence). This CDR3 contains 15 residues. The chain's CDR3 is CASSPFPDSSYEQYF. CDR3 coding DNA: TGTGCCAGCAGCCCCTTCCCCGACTCCTCCTACGAGCAGTACTTC.

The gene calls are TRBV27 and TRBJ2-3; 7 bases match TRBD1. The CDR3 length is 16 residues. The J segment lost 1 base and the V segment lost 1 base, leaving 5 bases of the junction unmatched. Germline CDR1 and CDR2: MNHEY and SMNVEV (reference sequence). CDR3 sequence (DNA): TGTGCCAGCAGTTTATATGACAGGGTGGGCACAGATACGCAGTATTTT. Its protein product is CASSLYDRVGTDTQYF.

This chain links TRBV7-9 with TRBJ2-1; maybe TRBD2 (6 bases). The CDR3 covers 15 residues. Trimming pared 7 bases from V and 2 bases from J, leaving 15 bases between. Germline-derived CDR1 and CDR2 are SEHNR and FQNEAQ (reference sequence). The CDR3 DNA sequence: TGTGCCAGCACCGCGGGGCAGCCAGCCTACAATGAGCAGTTCTTC. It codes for CASTAGQPAYNEQFF.

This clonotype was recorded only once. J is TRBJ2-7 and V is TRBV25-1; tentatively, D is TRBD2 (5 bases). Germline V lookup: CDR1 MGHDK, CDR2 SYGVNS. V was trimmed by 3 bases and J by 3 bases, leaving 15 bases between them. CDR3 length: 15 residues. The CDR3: CASSDFGVGSYEQYF. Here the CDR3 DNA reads TGTGCCAGCAGTGATTTCGGGGTGGGCAGCTACGAGCAGTACTTC.

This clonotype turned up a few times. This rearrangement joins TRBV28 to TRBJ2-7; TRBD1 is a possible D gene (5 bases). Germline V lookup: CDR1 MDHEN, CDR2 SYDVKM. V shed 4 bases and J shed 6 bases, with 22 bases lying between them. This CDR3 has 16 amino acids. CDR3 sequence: CASSYLTVGRVSEQYF. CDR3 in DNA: TGTGCCAGCAGTTATCTCACTGTGGGCAGGGTGTCCGAGCAGTACTTC.

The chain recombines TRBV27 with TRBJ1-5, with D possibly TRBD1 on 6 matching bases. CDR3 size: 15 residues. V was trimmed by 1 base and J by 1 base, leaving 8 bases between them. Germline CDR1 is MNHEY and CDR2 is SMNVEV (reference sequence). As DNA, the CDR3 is TGTGCCAGCAGTTTATTCACAGGGAGCAATCAGCCCCAGCATTTT. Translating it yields CASSLFTGSNQPQHF.

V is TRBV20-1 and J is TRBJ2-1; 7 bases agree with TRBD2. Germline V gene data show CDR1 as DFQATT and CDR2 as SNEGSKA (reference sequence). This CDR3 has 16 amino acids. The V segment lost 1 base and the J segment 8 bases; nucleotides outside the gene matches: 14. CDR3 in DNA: TGCAGTGCTAGAGCTAGGGGCCTAGCGGTGCACCATGAGCAGTTCTTC. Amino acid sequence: CSARARGLAVHHEQFF.

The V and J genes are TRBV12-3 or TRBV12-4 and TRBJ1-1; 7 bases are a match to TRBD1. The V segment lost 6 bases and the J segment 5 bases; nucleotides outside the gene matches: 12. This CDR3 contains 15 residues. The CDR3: CASSTRAGGGTEAFF. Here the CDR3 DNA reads TGTGCCAGCAGCACAAGGGCAGGGGGAGGGACTGAAGCTTTCTTT.

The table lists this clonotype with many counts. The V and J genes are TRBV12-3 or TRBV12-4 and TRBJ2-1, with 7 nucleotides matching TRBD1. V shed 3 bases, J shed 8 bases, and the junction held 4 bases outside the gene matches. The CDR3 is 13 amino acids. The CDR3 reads CASSLTGWDEQFF. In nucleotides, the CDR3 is TGTGCCAGCAGTTTGACAGGGTGGGATGAGCAGTTCTTC.

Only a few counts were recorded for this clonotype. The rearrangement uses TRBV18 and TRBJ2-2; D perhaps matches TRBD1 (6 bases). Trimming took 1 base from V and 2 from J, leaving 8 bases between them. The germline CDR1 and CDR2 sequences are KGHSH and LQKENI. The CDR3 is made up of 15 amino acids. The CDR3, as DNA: TGTGCCAGCTCACCACGACAGGTTAACACCGGGGAGCTGTTTTTT. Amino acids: CASSPRQVNTGELFF. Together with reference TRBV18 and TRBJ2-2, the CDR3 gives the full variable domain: NAGVMQNPRHLVRRRGQEARLRCSPMKGHSHVYWYRQLPEEGLKFMVYLQKENIIDESGMPKERFSAEFPKEGPSILRIQQVVRGDSAAYFCASSPRQVNTGELFFGEGSRLTVL.

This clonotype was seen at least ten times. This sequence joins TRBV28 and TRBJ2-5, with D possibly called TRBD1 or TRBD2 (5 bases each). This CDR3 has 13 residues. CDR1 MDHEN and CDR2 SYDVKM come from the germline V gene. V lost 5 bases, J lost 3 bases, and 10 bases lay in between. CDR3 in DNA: TGTGCCAGCAGTCCCGGGACGGAAGAGACCCAGTACTTC. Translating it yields CASSPGTEETQYF.

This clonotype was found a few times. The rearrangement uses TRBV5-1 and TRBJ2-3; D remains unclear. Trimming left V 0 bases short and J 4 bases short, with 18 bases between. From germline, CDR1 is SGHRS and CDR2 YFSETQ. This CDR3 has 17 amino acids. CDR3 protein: CASSLASLAVGADTQYF. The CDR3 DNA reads TGCGCCAGCAGCTTGGCCTCTCTCGCAGTCGGTGCAGATACGCAGTATTTT.

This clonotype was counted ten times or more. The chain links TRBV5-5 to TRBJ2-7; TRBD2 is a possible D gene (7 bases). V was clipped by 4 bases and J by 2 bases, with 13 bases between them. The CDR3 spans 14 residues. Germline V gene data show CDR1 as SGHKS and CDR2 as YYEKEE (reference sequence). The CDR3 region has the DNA TGTGCCAGCAGCCCAGGGCGGGGGCCCTACGAGCAGTACTTC. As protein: CASSPGRGPYEQYF.

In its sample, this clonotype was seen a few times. The CDR3 nucleotides are TGCGCCAGCAGCCTCTTCCCCGACAATGAGCAGTTCTTC. It encodes CASSLFPDNEQFF. This chain joins TRBV4-1 and TRBJ2-1; D is uncertain. The CDR3 extends over 13 amino acids. Deletions cut 4 bases from V and 5 bases from J, with 9 bases between. Germline CDR1 reads MGHRA; CDR2 reads YSYEKL.

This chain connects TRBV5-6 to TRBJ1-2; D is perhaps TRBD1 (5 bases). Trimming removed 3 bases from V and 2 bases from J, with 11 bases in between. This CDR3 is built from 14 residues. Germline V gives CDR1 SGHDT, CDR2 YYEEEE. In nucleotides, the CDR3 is TGTGCCAGCAGCTGGGGGGACGACAACTATGGCTACACCTTC. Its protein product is CASSWGDDNYGYTF.

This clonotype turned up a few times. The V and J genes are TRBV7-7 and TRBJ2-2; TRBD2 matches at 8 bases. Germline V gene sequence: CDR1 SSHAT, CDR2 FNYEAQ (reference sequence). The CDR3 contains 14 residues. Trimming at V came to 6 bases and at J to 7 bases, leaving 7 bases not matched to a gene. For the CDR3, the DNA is TGTGCCAGCAGTCAGAGCGGGGGAAGCGGGGAGCTGTTTTTT. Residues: CASSQSGGSGELFF.

The CDR3 protein is CASSLMPSSYEQYF. For the CDR3, the DNA is TGTGCCAGCAGCTTAATGCCGAGCTCCTACGAGCAGTACTTC. The chain uses TRBV27 and TRBJ2-7; unclear D gene. The CDR3 consists of 14 residues. Trimming took 6 bases from V and 0 from J, leaving 12 bases between them. Germline V gene sequence: CDR1 MNHEY, CDR2 SMNVEV (reference sequence).

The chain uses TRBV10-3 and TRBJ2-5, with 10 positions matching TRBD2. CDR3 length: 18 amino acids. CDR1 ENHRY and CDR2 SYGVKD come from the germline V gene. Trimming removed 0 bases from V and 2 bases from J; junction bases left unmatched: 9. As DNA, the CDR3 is TGTGCCATCAGTGAGTCGTGGTGGAGCGGGAGGGTTCAAGAGACCCAGTACTTC. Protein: CAISESWWSGRVQETQYF.

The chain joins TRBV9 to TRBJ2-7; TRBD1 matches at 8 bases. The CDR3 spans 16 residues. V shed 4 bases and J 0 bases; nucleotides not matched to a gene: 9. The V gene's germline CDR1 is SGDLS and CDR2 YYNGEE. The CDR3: CASSPEQGDNSYEQYF. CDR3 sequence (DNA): TGTGCCAGCAGCCCAGAACAGGGGGATAACTCCTACGAGCAGTACTTC.

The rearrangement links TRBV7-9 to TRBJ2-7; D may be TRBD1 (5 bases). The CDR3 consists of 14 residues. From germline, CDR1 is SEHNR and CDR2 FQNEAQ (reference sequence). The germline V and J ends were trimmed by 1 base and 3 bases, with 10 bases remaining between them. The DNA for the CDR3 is TGTGCCAGCAGCTTAGTCGGACAAGTCTACGAGCAGTACTTC. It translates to CASSLVGQVYEQYF. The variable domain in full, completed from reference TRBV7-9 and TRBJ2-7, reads DTGVSQNPRHKITKRGQNVTFRCDPISEHNRLYWYRQTLGQGPEFLTYFQNEAQLEKSRLLSDRFSAERPKGSFSTLEIQRTEQGDSAMYLCASSLVGQVYEQYFGPGTRLTVT.

The CDR3 sequence: CASSLTQKSGYNEQFF. In DNA form, the CDR3 reads TGCGCCAGCAGCCTCACCCAAAAGTCAGGCTACAATGAGCAGTTCTTC. The V call is TRBV5-1, the J call TRBJ2-1; D not resolved. This CDR3 contains 16 residues. Trimming left V 4 bases short and J 3 bases short, with 17 bases between. Germline V lookup: CDR1 SGHRS, CDR2 YFSETQ.

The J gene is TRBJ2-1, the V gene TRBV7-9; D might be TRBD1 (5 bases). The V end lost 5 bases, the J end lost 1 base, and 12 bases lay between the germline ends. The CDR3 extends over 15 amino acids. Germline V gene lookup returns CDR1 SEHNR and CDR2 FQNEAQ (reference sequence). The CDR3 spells CASSPRRVSYNEQFF. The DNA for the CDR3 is TGTGCCAGCAGCCCTCGCAGGGTATCCTACAATGAGCAGTTCTTC.

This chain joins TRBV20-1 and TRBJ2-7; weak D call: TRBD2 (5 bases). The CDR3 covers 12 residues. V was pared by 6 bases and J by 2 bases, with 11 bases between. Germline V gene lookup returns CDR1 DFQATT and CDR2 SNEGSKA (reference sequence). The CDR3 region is CSANTGTYEQYF. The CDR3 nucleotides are TGCAGTGCGAATACCGGGACCTACGAGCAGTACTTC.

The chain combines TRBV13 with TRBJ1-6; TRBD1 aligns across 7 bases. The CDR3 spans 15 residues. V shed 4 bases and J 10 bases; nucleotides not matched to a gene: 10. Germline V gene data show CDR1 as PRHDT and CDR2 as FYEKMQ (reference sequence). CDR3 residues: CASSSTDRAGSPLHF. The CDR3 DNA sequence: TGTGCCAGCAGCTCGACCGACAGGGCAGGCTCACCCCTCCACTTT.